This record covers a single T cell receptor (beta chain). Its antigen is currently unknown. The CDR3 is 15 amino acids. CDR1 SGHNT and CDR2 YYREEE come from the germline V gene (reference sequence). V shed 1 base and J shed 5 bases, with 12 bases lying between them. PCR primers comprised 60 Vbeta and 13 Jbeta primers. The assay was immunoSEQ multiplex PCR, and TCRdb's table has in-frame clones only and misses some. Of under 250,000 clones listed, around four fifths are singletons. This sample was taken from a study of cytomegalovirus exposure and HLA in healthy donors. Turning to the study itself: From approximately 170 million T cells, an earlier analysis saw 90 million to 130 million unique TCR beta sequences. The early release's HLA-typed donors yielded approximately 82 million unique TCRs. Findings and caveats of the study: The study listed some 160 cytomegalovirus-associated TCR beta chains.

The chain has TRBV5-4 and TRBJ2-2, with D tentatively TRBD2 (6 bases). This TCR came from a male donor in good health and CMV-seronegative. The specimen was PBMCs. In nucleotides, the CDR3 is TGTGCCAGCAGCTTGCCTATTCGGGGGACCGGGGAGCTGTTTTTT. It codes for CASSLPIRGTGELFF.